This T cell receptor (beta chain) was found in a study of CD8+CD57+ T cells in acquired aplastic anemia. Overall study context: Sorted cells (CD4+ and CD8+) yielded DNA amounts that averaged approximately 2.9 ug. Broader study findings: CD8+ Simpson's diversity showed no significant patient-control difference. Patients shared approximately 30 CD8+ CDR3 sequences with controls.

The ends were cut back, 4 bases at V and 0 bases at J, with 4 bases in the middle. Per the germline V gene, CDR1 is SGHDN and CDR2 is FVKESK. The CDR3 is 14 amino acids. TCR beta VDJ and CDR3 profiling used genomic DNA as template. TCRdb processed the reads anew with MiXCR; each CDR3 protein has one entry. The table includes 150,000 to 200,000 distinct CDR3 sequences, 64% detected once. The table lists this clonotype with a count of one. No antigen is known for it. The sequenced sample was sorted CD4+, CD8+, or CD8+CD57+ T cells (not recorded which) from PBMCs. The V gene is TRBV14, the J gene TRBJ1-6; no clear D gene. This receptor was identified in a human donor with severe aplastic anemia or a healthy control (not recorded which). The DNA of the CDR3 is TGTGCCAGCAGCCTAAACTCCTATAATTCACCCCTCCACTTT. Protein sequence: CASSLNSYNSPLHF.